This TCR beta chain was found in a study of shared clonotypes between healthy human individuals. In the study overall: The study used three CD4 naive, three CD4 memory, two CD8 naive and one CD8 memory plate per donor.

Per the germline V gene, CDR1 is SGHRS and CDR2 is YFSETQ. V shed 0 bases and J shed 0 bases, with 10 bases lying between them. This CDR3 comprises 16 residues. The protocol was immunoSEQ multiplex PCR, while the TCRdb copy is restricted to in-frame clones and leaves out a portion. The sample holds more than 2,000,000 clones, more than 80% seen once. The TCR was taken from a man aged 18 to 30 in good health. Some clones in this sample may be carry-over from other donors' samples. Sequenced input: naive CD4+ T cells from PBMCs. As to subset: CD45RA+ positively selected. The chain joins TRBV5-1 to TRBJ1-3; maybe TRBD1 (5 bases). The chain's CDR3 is CASSLVGADSGNTIYF. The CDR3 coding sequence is TGCGCCAGCAGCTTGGTCGGGGCGGACTCTGGAAACACCATATATTTT.